The 21 T cell receptor beta chains below all came from one sample that was sequenced in a study of a mutant IDH1 vaccine in newly diagnosed glioma. Sequencing used immunoSEQ multiplex PCR; TCRdb keeps in-frame clones, though not all of them. This table has approximately 110,000 clones, 75% to 90% appearing once. Their specific antigens are unknown. The time point was: week 11, during vaccination. Each dose of the vaccine consisted of 300 ug of mutant IDH1 20-mer peptide, with topical imiquimod. The sequencing used PBMCs, collected from a glioma patient whose treatment included an IDH1 peptide vaccine. These receptors all stem from a woman aged 50 to 60 with glioma.

The CDR3 spells CASSLAPGAGREAFF. DNA for the CDR3: TGCGCCAGCAGCTTGGCCCCAGGGGCGGGACGGGAAGCTTTCTTT. The gene calls are TRBV5-1 and TRBJ1-1; weak D call: TRBD1 (6 bases). CDR3 length: 15 residues. Germline lookup yields CDR1 SGHRS and CDR2 YFSETQ. V was cut by 0 bases and J by 8 bases, with 17 bases left in between.

The chain employs TRBV25-1 and TRBJ1-1; unclear D gene. Germline CDR1 and CDR2: MGHDK and SYGVNS. Trimming removed 3 bases from V and 4 bases from J, with 9 bases in between. There are 13 residues in the CDR3. CDR3 residues: CASSETGLTEAFF. The CDR3 DNA is TGTGCCAGCAGTGAGACGGGCCTCACTGAAGCTTTCTTT.

The chain uses TRBV2 and TRBJ2-7; 7 bases fit TRBD1. CDR1 SNHLY and CDR2 FYNNEI come from the germline V gene. There are 14 residues in the CDR3. Trimming at V came to 2 bases and at J to 7 bases, leaving 8 bases not matched to a gene. This CDR3 is CASSEWDSLGEQYF. CDR3 nucleotides: TGTGCCAGCAGTGAATGGGACAGCTTAGGGGAGCAGTACTTC.

The V and J genes are TRBV5-6 and TRBJ2-1, with D unresolved. The CDR3 has 12 residues. The V end was cut by 4 bases, the J end by 7 bases, with 9 bases between. Germline CDR1 is SGHDT and CDR2 is YYEEEE. CDR3 in DNA: TGTGCCAGCAGCATCGGGCCGAATGAGCAGTTCTTC. Protein: CASSIGPNEQFF.

The J gene is TRBJ2-7, the V gene TRBV6-5, with 7 bases aligning to TRBD1. The CDR3 runs 14 residues. V shed 8 bases, J shed 7 bases, and the junction held 14 bases outside the gene matches. From germline, CDR1 is MNHEY and CDR2 SVGAGI. CDR3 sequence: CASRRGDRVTEQYF. CDR3 bases: TGTGCCAGCCGTCGAGGAGACAGGGTGACAGAGCAGTACTTC.

The J gene is TRBJ1-2, the V gene TRBV7-9; 7 bases map to TRBD1. V was clipped by 0 bases and J by 0 bases; unmatched bases: 1. This CDR3 is built from 15 residues. Germline V gives CDR1 SEHNR, CDR2 FQNEAQ (reference sequence). CDR3 in DNA: TGTGCCAGCAGCTTAGCGCAGGGGGCTAACTATGGCTACACCTTC. It translates to CASSLAQGANYGYTF.

The rearrangement links TRBV5-4 to TRBJ2-7; D gene ambiguous. V lost 1 base to trimming and J lost 12 bases, with 17 bases between them. Germline lookup yields CDR1 SGHNT and CDR2 YYREEE (reference sequence). The CDR3 is 13 amino acids. The CDR3: CASSLRMDHGRYF. CDR3 nucleotides: TGTGCCAGCAGCTTGCGGATGGACCACGGCCGGTACTTC.

The chain employs TRBV7-9 and TRBJ1-4, with a possible D match to TRBD1 (5 bases). The CDR3 contains 15 residues. The V end lost 1 base, the J end lost 7 bases, and 13 bases lay between the germline ends. Germline V gives CDR1 SEHNR, CDR2 FQNEAQ (reference sequence). In DNA form, the CDR3 reads TGTGCCAGCAGCTTAGAGGCCAGGGATGGTGAAAAACTGTTTTTT. This translates into CASSLEARDGEKLFF.

The CDR3 here is CASSLVRDPNEQFF. The CDR3 region has the DNA TGCGCCAGCAGCTTGGTTCGGGATCCCAATGAGCAGTTCTTC. This chain joins TRBV5-1 and TRBJ2-1; a possible D gene is TRBD2 (5 bases). V lost 0 bases and J 6 bases, leaving 10 bases between the germline ends. The CDR3 extends over 14 amino acids. CDR1 and CDR2 (germline): SGHRS, YFSETQ.

This clone was recorded only once. The rearrangement links TRBV14 to TRBJ2-1; tentatively, D is TRBD1 (5 bases). Germline V gene lookup returns CDR1 SGHDN and CDR2 FVKESK. CDR3 length: 14 residues. The V and J ends lost 1 base and 9 bases respectively, with 13 bases between them. DNA for the CDR3: TGTGCCAGCAGCCAAGCCGACAGTTTAGCTGAGCAGTTCTTC. Translating it yields CASSQADSLAEQFF.

The genes are TRBV11-2 and TRBJ1-1; TRBD1 matches 7 bases. J was trimmed by 4 bases and V by 3 bases; bases with no gene match: 2. CDR3 length: 13 residues. CDR1 is SGHAT and CDR2 is FQNNGV in the germline V gene. The CDR3 DNA sequence: TGTGCCAGCAGCTTGGGACAGCTCACTGAAGCTTTCTTT. Protein product: CASSLGQLTEAFF.

This clone turned up a few times. This chain uses TRBV7-9 with TRBJ1-1; weak D call: TRBD1 (6 bases). V was shortened by 1 base and J by 1 base, with 7 bases between the two germline ends. This CDR3 has 14 residues. Germline CDR1 reads SEHNR; CDR2 reads FQNEAQ (reference sequence). CDR3 DNA sequence: TGTGCCAGCAGCTTAGTACAGGGGAACACTGAAGCTTTCTTT. Amino acid sequence: CASSLVQGNTEAFF.

The chain uses TRBV7-9 and TRBJ1-2; 7 bases line up with TRBD1. CDR3 size: 16 residues. Germline values: CDR1 SEHNR, CDR2 FQNEAQ (reference sequence). The V gene end was trimmed by 4 bases and the J gene end by 4 bases; junction bases not matched to a gene: 12. CDR3 loop: CASSSPTPGTAYGYTF. CDR3 DNA sequence: TGTGCCAGCAGCTCCCCCACCCCGGGGACAGCCTATGGCTACACCTTC.

The rearrangement uses TRBV27 and TRBJ2-5; TRBD2 agrees at 14 bases. V was pared by 6 bases and J by 5 bases, with 8 bases of the junction left unmatched. Germline V gene data show CDR1 as MNHEY and CDR2 as SMNVEV (reference sequence). CDR3 length: 16 residues. CDR3 protein: CASSRGTSGSGETQYF. The DNA for the CDR3 is TGTGCCAGCAGCCGAGGGACTAGCGGGAGTGGGGAGACCCAGTACTTC.

The chain has TRBV10-2 and TRBJ2-7, with D uncertain. V was trimmed by 7 bases and J by 3 bases, leaving 37 bases between them. Looked up from germline, CDR1 is WSHSY and CDR2 is SAAADI. There are 21 residues in the CDR3. The CDR3 region is CASTRQVAPQDAAPPYYEQYF. CDR3 sequence (DNA): TGCGCCAGCACCCGGCAGGTGGCTCCCCAAGATGCAGCTCCCCCCTACTACGAGCAGTACTTC.

The table lists this clone with a few counts. The chain combines TRBV5-6 with TRBJ2-5; D remains ambiguous. V lost 4 bases, J lost 1 base, and 11 bases lay in between. The CDR3 is made up of 14 amino acids. CDR1 and CDR2 (germline): SGHDT, YYEEEE. CDR3 in DNA: TGTGCCAGCAGCCCTATGAGAGCCCAAGAGACCCAGTACTTC. Amino acids: CASSPMRAQETQYF.

The rearrangement links TRBV6-6 to TRBJ1-5; TRBD1 matches 9 bases. CDR3 size: 15 residues. CDR1 is MNHNY, CDR2 SVGAGI, per germline (reference sequence). V was clipped by 6 bases and J by 5 bases; unmatched bases: 8. The CDR3 nucleotides are TGTGCCAGCAGCTACAGGGGGCGCGTGGATCAGCCCCAGCATTTT. It yields the protein CASSYRGRVDQPQHF.

The chain combines TRBV19 with TRBJ2-1; no clear D. Trimming shortened V by 6 bases and J by 8 bases, and 14 bases separated the two germline ends. CDR3 length equals 13 residues. Germline loops: CDR1 LNHDA, CDR2 SQIVND (reference sequence). CDR3: CASSPQPEYEQFF. CDR3 coding DNA: TGTGCCAGTAGCCCCCAGCCTGAATATGAGCAGTTCTTC.

The genes are TRBV5-1 and TRBJ2-5; weak D call: TRBD1 (6 bases). The CDR3 runs to 15 residues. Germline CDR1 and CDR2: SGHRS and YFSETQ. V dropped 4 bases and J dropped 5 bases, with 18 bases sitting between them. The CDR3 DNA reads as TGCGCCAGCAGCCGATCGCCACAGGGTTCTGAGACCCAGTACTTC. Amino acids: CASSRSPQGSETQYF. Full variable domain (remainder filled in from reference TRBV5-1 and TRBJ2-5): KAGVTQTPRYLIKTRGQQVTLSCSPISGHRSVSWYQQTPGQGLQFLFEYFSETQRNKGNFPGRFSGRQFSNSRSEMNVSTLELGDSALYLCASSRSPQGSETQYFGPGTRLLVL.

This clone appeared a few times. V is TRBV7-3 and J is TRBJ2-3; 12 positions agree with TRBD2. The V gene's germline CDR1 is SGHTA and CDR2 FQGTGA. The CDR3 has 17 amino acids. V shed 3 bases, J shed 4 bases, and the junction held 8 bases outside the gene matches. This chain's CDR3 is CASSFLAGGGRADTQYF. The DNA for the CDR3 is TGTGCCAGCAGCTTCCTAGCGGGAGGGGGAAGGGCAGATACGCAGTATTTT.

The V and J genes are TRBV29-1 and TRBJ1-4, with D possibly being TRBD1 (5 bases). The germline gives CDR1 SQVTM, CDR2 ANQGSEA. This CDR3 region has 14 residues. V lost 6 bases and J lost 0, with 11 bases in between. The chain's CDR3 is CSVTVPSTNEKLFF. The CDR3 region has the DNA TGCAGCGTGACAGTACCGTCAACTAATGAAAAACTGTTTTTT.